A single sample gave rise to the 5 T cell receptor beta chains below, sequenced in a study of shared clonotypes between healthy human individuals (dated by TCRdb to 2018 to 2020). Library construction relied on the immunoSEQ multiplex PCR assay. TCRdb obtained this table from immuneACCESS and retained in-frame rearrangements with V and J assigned. These tables miss some clones; where compared with another copy, unresolved V genes account for less than half of the shortfall, and the remainder is unexplained. The sample includes approximately 500,000 clones, with around 85% observed a single time. The ten largest clones add up to roughly an eighth of the sample. Sequencing was carried out using PBMCs. Every receptor here comes from a woman between 35 and 50 years old in good health. Some clones in this sample may be carry-over from other donors' samples.

The CDR3 region has the DNA TGTGCCTGGAGCGTCGGGGGTGGTGGCGGCAATCAGCCCCAGCATTTT. Protein product: CAWSVGGGGGNQPQHF. V is TRBV30 and J is TRBJ1-5, with D possibly matching TRBD1 (5 bases). Between the trimmed V and J ends, which lost 3 bases and 2 bases, there was a span of 17 bases. From germline, CDR1 is GTSNPN and CDR2 SVGIG (reference sequence). This CDR3 region has 16 residues.

V and J are TRBV27 and TRBJ2-1, with D hard to call. CDR1 MNHEY and CDR2 SMNVEV come from the germline V gene (reference sequence). The CDR3 extends over 17 amino acids. V was cut by 5 bases and J by 0 bases, with 17 bases left in between. CDR3 nucleotide sequence: TGTGCCAGCAGTCCGAGAGGTAGACTGGACTCCTACAATGAGCAGTTCTTC. Protein product: CASSPRGRLDSYNEQFF.

V usage is TRBV27 and J usage is TRBJ2-7; 11 bases agree with TRBD2. Germline V gene data show CDR1 as MNHEY and CDR2 as SMNVEV (reference sequence). V lost 2 bases to trimming and J lost 6 bases; unmatched junction nucleotides: 6. The CDR3 has 15 residues. CDR3 coding DNA: TGTGCCAGCAGTTTAGGTACTAGCGGGAGAATCGAGCAGTACTTC. Translated: CASSLGTSGRIEQYF.

The J gene is TRBJ1-2, the V gene TRBV4-3; tentatively, D is TRBD1 (5 bases). The CDR3 is made up of 14 amino acids. Germline CDR1 LGHNA, CDR2 YSLEER. Trimming removed 0 bases from V and 4 bases from J, with 9 bases in between. CDR3 in amino acids: CASSQDRVGYGYTF. CDR3 DNA: TGCGCCAGCAGCCAAGACAGGGTGGGCTATGGCTACACCTTC.

V usage is TRBV9 and J usage is TRBJ1-1, with 9 bases matching TRBD1. Germline CDR1 SGDLS, CDR2 YYNGEE. V lost 4 bases, J lost 4 bases, and 14 bases stayed unmatched. The CDR3 spans 17 residues. CDR3 DNA: TGTGCCAGCAGCACACCCAGTACGGGACAGGGTGCCACTGAAGCTTTCTTT. This codes for CASSTPSTGQGATEAFF.